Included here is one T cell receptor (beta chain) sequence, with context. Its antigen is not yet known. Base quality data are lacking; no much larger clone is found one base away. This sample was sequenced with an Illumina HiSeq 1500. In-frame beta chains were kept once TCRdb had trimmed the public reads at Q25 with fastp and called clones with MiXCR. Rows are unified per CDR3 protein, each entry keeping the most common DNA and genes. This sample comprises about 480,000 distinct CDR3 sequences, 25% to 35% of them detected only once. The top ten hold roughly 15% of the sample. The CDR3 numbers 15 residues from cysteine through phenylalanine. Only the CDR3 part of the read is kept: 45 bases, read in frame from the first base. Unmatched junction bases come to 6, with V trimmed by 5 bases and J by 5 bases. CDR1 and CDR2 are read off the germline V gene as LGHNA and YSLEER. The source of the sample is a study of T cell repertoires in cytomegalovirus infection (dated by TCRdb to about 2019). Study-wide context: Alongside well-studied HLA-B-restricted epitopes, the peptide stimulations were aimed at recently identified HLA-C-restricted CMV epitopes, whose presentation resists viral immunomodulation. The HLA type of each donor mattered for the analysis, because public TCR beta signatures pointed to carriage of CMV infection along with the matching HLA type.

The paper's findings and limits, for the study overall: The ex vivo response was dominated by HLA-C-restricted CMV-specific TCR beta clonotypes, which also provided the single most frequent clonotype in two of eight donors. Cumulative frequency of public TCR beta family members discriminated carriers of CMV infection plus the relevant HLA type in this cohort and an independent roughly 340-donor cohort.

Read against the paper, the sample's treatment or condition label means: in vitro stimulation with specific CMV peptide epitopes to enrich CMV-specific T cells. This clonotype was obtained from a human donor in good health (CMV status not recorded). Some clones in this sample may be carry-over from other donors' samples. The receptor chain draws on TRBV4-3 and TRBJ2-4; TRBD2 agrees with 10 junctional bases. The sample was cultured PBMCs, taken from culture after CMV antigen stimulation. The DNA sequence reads TGCGCCAGCAGCAATCTAGCGGGAGATCAAAACATTCAGTACTTC. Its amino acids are CASSNLAGDQNIQYF.